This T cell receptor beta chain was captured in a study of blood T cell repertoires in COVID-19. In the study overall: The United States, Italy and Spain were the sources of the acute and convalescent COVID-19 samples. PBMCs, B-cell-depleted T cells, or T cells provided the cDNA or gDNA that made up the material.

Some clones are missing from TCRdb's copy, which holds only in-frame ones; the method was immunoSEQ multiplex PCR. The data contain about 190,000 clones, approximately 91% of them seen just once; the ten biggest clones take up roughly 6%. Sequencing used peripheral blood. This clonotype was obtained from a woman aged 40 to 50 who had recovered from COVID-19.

CDR3 coding DNA: TGTGCCAGCAGCTTGGGGACAGGGGGGCTCTACGAGCAGTACTTC. Translation gives CASSLGTGGLYEQYF. This chain joins TRBV7-8 and TRBJ2-7; 11 nucleotides match TRBD1. The CDR3 is 15 amino acids. Germline assignment: CDR1 SGHVS and CDR2 FQNEAQ. V trimming: 3 bases; J trimming: 3 bases; junction bases outside the gene matches: 4.